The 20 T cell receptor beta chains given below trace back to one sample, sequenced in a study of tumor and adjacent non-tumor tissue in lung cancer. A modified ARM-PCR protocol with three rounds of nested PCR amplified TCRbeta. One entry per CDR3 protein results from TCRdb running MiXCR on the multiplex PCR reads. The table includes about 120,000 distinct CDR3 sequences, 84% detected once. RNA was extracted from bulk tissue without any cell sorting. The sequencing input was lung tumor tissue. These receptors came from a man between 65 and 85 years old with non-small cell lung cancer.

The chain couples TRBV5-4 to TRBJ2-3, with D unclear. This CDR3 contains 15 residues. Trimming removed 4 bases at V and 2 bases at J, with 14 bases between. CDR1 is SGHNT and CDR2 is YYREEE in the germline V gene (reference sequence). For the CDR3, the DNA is TGTGCCAGCAGCCGTACAAGGGTCCTCACAGATACGCAGTATTTT. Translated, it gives CASSRTRVLTDTQYF.

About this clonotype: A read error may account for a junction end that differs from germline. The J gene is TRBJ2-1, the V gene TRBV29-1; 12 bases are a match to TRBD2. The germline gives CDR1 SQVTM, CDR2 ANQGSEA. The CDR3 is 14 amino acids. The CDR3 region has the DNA TGTAACGTCGAACTAGCGGGAGGCTACAGTGAGCAGTTCTTC. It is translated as CNVELAGGYSEQFF.

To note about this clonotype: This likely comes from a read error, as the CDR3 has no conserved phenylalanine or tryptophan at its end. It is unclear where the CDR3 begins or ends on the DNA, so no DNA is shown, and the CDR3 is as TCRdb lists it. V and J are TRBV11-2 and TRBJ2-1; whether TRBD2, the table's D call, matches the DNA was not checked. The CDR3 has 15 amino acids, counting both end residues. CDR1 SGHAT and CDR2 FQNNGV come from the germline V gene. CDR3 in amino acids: CASSPQREGLGELFL.

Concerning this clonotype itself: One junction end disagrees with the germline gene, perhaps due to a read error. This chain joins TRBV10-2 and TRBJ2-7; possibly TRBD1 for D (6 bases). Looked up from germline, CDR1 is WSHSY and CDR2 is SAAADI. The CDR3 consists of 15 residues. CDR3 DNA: TGCGCCAGCAGTGAGTGGGGAGACAGGCGCGGCGAGCAATACTTC. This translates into CASSEWGDRRGEQYF.

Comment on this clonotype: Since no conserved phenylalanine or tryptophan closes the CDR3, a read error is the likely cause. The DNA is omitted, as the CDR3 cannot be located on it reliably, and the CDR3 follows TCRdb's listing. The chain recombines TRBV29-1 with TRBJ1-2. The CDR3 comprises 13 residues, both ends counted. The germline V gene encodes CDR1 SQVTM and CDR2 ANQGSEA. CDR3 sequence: CSVEGGGFYGNTV.

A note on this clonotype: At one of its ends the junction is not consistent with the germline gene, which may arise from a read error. In DNA, the CDR3 is TGTGACAGCAGCTATCGTCCAGCCGGGGATGAGCAGTTCTTC. Residues: CDSSYRPAGDEQFF. The J gene is TRBJ2-1, the V gene TRBV6-5; D might be TRBD2 (5 bases). The CDR3 spans 14 residues. In germline, CDR1 is MNHEY, CDR2 SVGAGI.

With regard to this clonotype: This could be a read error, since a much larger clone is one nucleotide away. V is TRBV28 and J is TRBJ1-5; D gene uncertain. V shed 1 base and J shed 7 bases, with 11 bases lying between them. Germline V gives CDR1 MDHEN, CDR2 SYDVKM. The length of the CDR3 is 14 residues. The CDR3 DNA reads TGTGCCAGCAGTTTATCGGCGGCGACACAGCCCCAGCATTTT. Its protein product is CASSLSAATQPQHF.

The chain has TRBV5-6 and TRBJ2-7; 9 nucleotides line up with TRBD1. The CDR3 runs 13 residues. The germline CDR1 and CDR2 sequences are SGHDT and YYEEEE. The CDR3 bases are TGTTACAGCAGTCGGGACAGGGAAGGGGTTAAGTACTTC. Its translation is CYSSRDREGVKYF.

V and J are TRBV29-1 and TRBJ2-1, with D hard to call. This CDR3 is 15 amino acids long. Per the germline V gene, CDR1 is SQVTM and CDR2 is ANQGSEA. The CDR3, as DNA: TGCGGCACCAAGCTAATCCGGACGGACTACAATGAGCAGTTCTTC. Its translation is CGTKLIRTDYNEQFF.

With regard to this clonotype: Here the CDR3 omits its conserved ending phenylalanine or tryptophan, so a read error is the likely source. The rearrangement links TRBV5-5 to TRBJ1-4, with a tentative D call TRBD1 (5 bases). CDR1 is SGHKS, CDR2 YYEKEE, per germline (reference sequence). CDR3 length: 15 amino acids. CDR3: CASSPMTASKEKLFY. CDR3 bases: TGTGCCAGCAGCCCCATGACAGCCTCTAAAGAAAAACTGTTTTAT.

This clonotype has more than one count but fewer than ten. CDR3 protein: CASSSDGAWETQYF. The CDR3 coding sequence is TGTGCCAGCAGCTCCGACGGAGCTTGGGAGACCCAGTACTTC. The gene calls are TRBV11-2 and TRBJ2-5; D not certain. Germline V gene sequence: CDR1 SGHAT, CDR2 FQNNGV. The length of the CDR3 is 14 residues. Deletions cut 4 bases from V and 5 bases from J, with 14 bases between.

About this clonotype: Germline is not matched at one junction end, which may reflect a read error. CDR3 sequence reads: CATSIQGPYNEKFF. CDR3 nucleotides: TGTGCCACTAGCATCCAGGGCCCTTACAATGAGAAGTTCTTC. The V gene is TRBV14, the J gene TRBJ2-1, with D perhaps given as TRBD1 or TRBD2 (5 bases each). CDR1 is SGHDN and CDR2 is FVKESK in the germline V gene. The CDR3 is made up of 14 amino acids. The variable domain in full, completed from reference TRBV14 and TRBJ2-1, reads EAGVTQFPSHSVIEKGQTVTLRCDPISGHDNLYWYRRVMGKEIKFLLHFVKESKQDESGMPNNRFLAERTGGTYSTLKVQPAELEDSGVYFCATSIQGPYNEKFFGPGTRLTVL.

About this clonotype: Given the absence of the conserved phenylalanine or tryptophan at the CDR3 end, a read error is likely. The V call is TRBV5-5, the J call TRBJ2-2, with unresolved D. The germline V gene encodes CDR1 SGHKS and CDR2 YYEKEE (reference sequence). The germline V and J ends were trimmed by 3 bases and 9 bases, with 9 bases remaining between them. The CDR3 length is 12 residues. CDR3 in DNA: TGTGCCAGCAGCTCCCCGACCTGGGAGCTGTTTTCT. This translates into CASSSPTWELFS.

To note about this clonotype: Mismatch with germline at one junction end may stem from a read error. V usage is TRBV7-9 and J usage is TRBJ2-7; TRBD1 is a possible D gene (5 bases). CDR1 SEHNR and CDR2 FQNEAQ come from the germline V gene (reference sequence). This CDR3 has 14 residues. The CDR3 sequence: CASCSSGHHYEEYF. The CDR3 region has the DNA TGTGCCAGCTGCAGTTCAGGGCACCACTACGAGGAGTACTTC.

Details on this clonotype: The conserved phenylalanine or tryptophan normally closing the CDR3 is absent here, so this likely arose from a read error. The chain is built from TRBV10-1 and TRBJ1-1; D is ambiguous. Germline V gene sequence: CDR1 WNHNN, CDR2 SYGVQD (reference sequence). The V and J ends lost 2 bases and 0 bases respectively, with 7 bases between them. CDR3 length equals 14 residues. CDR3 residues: CASSEPEMNTEAFL. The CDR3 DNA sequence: TGCGCCAGCAGTGAGCCGGAAATGAACACTGAAGCTTTCCTT.

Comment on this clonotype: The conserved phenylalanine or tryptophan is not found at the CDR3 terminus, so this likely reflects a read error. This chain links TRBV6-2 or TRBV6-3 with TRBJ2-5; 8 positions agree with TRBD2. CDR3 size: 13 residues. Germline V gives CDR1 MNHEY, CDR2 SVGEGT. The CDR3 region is CASRRGAQEIQYL. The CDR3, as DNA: TGTGCCAGCAGGCGGGGGGCGCAAGAGATCCAGTACTTA.

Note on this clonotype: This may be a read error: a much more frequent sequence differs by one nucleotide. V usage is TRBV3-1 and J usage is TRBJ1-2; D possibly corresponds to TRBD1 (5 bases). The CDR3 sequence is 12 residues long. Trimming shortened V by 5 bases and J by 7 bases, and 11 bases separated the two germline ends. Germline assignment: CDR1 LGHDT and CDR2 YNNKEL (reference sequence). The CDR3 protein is CASSFRQTGYTF. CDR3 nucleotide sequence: TGTGCCAGCAGCTTTCGACAGACTGGCTACACCTTC.

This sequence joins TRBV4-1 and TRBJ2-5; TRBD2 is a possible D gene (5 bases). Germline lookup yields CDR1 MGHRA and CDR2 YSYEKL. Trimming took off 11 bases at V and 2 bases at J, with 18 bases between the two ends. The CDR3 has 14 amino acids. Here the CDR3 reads CAGNQQRVQETQYF. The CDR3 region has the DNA TGCGCCGGCAACCAACAGAGGGTGCAAGAGACCCAGTACTTC.

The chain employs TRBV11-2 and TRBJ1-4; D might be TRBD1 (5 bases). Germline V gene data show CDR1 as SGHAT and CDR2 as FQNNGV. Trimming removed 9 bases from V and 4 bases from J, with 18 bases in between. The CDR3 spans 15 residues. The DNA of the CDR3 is TGTGCCAGTAGCAGAATTGGGGCAAGTAATGAAAAACTGTTTTTT. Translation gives CASSRIGASNEKLFF.

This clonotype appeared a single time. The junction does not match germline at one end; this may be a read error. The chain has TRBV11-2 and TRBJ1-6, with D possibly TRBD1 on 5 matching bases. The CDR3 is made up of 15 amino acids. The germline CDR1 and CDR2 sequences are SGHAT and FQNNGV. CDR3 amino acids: CANSLGESRNSPIHF. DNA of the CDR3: TGTGCCAACAGCTTAGGGGAGAGTAGAAATTCACCCATCCACTTT.